The sequence of this TCR beta chain was determined in a study of T-cell reconstitution after alpha-beta-depleted transplantation in children listed by TCRdb under 2016. For the wider study: Using TCR repertoire profiling, the study followed T-cell immune reconstitution in a quantitative way in children after TCRalphabeta/CD19-depleted allogeneic hematopoietic cell transplantation.

As regards this clonotype: Its antigen target is currently unknown. Base qualities are not recorded, but no much larger clone differs from it by a single base.

Library preparation employed PCR. The listed sequencing device is Illumina HiSeq 2500. Molecular barcoding was employed in the preparation of TCR libraries, with unique molecular identifiers being used to normalize TCRbeta repertoire quantification. TCRdb reran the public reads through fastp at Q25 and MiXCR, keeping productive beta chains. Rows with a matching CDR3 protein are joined into one entry that keeps the most common DNA and genes. The sample has hundreds of thousands of distinct CDR3 sequences on record, approximately 32% of them singletons. The ten largest account for approximately 2.3% of the sample. V loses 1 base of germline sequence and J loses 4 bases, and the interval between the two ends is 14 bases. The germline V gene specifies SGHTA as CDR1 and FQGNSA as CDR2. Including the terminal cysteine and phenylalanine, the CDR3 comprises 16 residues. CDR3 DNA only is kept here, 48 bases in frame from base 1.

The sequence was obtained from a human donor who donated a stem cell graft to a child with aplastic anemia. The rearranged segments are TRBV7-2 and TRBJ1-3; matching of 6 bases hints at TRBD1 as the D gene. The input for sequencing was PBMCs from the stem cell graft donor, taken from the stem cell graft. The DNA reads as follows: TGTGCCAGCAGCTTAGATGGGACATGGGCCGGAAACACCATATATTTT. This yields the protein CASSLDGTWAGNTIYF.